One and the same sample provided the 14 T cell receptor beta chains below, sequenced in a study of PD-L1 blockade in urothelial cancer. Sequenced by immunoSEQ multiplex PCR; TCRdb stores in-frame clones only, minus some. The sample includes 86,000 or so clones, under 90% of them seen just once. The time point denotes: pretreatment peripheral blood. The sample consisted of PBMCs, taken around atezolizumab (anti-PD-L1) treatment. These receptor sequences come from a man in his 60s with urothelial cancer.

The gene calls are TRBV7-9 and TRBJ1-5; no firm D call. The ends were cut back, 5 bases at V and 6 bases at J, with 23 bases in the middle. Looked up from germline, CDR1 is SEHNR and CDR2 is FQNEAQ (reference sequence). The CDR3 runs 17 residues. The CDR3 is CASSNHIMNAVGQPQHF. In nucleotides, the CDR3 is TGTGCCAGCAGCAATCATATCATGAACGCGGTGGGTCAGCCCCAGCATTTT.

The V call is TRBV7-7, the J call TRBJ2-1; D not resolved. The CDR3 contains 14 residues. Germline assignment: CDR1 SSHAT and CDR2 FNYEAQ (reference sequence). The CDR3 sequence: CATRKSEMVNEQFF. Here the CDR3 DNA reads TGTGCTACGAGAAAAAGCGAAATGGTTAATGAGCAGTTCTTC.

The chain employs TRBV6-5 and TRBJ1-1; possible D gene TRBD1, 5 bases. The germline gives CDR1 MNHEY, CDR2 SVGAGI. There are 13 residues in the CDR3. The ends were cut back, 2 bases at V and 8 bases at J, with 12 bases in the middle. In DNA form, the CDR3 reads TGTGCCAGCAGTTACGCCAGGGCCGGAGAAGCTTTCTTT. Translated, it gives CASSYARAGEAFF.

The CDR3: CASSPGHYSNQPQHF. The CDR3 nucleotides read TGTGCCAGCTCACCGGGACATTATAGCAATCAGCCCCAGCATTTT. The chain combines TRBV18 with TRBJ1-5; D is possibly TRBD1 (6 bases). The CDR3 is 15 amino acids. The germline V gene encodes CDR1 KGHSH and CDR2 LQKENI. V lost 3 bases and J 0 bases, leaving 9 bases between the germline ends.

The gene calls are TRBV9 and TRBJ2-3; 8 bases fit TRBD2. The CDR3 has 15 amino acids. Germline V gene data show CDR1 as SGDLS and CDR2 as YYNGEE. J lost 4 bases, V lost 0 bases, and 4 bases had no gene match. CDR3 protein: CASSVASGRADTQYF. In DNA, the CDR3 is TGTGCCAGCAGCGTAGCCAGCGGGAGAGCAGATACGCAGTATTTT.

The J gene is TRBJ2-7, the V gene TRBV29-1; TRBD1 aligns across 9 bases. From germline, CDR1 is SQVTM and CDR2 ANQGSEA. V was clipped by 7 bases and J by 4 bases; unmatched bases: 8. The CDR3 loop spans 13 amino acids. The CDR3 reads CSGAQGQGYEQYF. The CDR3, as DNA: TGCAGCGGAGCCCAGGGACAGGGTTACGAGCAGTACTTC.

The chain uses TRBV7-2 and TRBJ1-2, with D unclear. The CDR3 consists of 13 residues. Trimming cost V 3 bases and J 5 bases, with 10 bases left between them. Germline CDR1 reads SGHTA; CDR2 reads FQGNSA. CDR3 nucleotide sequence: TGTGCCAGCAGCTTGATAGAACTATATGGCTACACCTTC. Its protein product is CASSLIELYGYTF.

This CDR3 is CASSVGVSGNTIYF. The DNA of the CDR3 is TGTGCCAGCAGCGTAGGGGTCTCTGGAAACACCATATATTTT. The chain employs TRBV6-6 and TRBJ1-3, with a tentative D call TRBD1 (5 bases). CDR1 and CDR2 (germline): MNHNY, SVGAGI (reference sequence). The CDR3 extends over 14 amino acids. V gave up 6 bases and J gave up 0 bases, with 9 bases separating them.

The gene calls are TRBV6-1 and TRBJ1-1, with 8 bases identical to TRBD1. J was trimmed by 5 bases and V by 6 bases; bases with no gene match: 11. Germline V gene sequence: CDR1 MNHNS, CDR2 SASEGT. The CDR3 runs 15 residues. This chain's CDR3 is CASSTEDRVWTEAFF. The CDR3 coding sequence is TGTGCCAGCAGCACAGAGGACAGGGTCTGGACTGAAGCTTTCTTT.

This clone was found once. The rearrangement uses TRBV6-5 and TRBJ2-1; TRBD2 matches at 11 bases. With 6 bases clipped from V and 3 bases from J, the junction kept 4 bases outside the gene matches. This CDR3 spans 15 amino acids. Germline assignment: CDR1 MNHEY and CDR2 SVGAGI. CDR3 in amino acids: CASRKGLAVYNEQFF. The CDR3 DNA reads TGTGCCAGCAGAAAGGGACTAGCGGTCTACAATGAGCAGTTCTTC.

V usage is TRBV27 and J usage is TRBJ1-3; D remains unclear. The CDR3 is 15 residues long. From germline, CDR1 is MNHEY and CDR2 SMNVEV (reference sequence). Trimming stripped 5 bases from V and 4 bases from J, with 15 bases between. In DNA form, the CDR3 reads TGTGCCAGCAGTGCCCTCCCAGGTACCGGAAACACCATATATTTT. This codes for CASSALPGTGNTIYF.

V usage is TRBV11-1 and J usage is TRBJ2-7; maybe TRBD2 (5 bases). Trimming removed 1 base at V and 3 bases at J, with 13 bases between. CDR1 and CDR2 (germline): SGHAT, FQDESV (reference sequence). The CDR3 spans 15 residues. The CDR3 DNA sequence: TGTGCCAGCAGCTTAGGGCAGGAGGTAGTCTACGAGCAGTACTTC. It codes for CASSLGQEVVYEQYF.

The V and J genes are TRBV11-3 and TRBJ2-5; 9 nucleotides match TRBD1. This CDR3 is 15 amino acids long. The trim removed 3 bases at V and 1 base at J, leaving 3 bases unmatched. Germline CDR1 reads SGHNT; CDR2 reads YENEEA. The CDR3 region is CASSFGTGPQETQYF. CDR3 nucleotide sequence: TGTGCCAGCAGCTTCGGGACAGGGCCCCAAGAGACCCAGTACTTC.

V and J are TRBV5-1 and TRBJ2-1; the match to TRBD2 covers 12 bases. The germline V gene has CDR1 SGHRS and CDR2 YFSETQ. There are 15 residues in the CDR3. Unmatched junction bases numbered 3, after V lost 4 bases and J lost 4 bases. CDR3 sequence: CASSVLAGGYNEQFF. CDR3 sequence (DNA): TGCGCCAGCAGCGTACTAGCGGGGGGTTACAATGAGCAGTTCTTC.